The rows below give T cell receptor beta chains drawn from one sample of a study of cytomegalovirus exposure and HLA in healthy donors. Only in-frame clones appear in the TCRdb table, and some are missing; sequencing was by immunoSEQ multiplex PCR. Of about 180,000 clones in the sample, 77% were seen once. The sequencing input was PBMCs. The receptors were sampled from a man younger than 35 in good health and CMV-seronegative. CDR3s include the opening cysteine and the closing phenylalanine or tryptophan. D genes are given only for firm matches. Expanded clones are given a class, and other clones once, few, many or no size at all.

d_gene	j_gene	v_gene	abundance	CDR3nt	CDR3aa
TRBD1	TRBJ2-3	TRBV14	.	TGTGCCAGCAGCCAAGCGGGACAGTTCACAGATACGCAGTATTTT	CASSQAGQFTDTQYF
TRBD2	TRBJ2-7	TRBV7-2	.	TGTGCCAGCAGCTTAAGTAGGGCTAGCGGAACCTACGAGCAGTACTTC	CASSLSRASGTYEQYF
.	TRBJ1-5	TRBV28	once	TGTGCCAGCAGTTTTTCTCGGTACAATCAGCCCCAGCATTTT	CASSFSRYNQPQHF
.	TRBJ1-1	TRBV7-2	.	TGTGCCAGCAGCTCGCAGGGTACTTACACTGAAGCTTTCTTT	CASSSQGTYTEAFF
.	TRBJ2-5	TRBV18	.	TGTGCCAGCTCACCACCGGTTGGGGCAGGAGAGACCCAGTACTTC	CASSPPVGAGETQYF
.	TRBJ1-3	TRBV6-1	.	TGTGCCAGCAGTGAAGGAGTCTACTCTGGAAACACCATATATTTT	CASSEGVYSGNTIYF
TRBD2	TRBJ2-3	TRBV7-2	once	TGTGCCAGCAGCTTAATGGGACTAGCGGGAGGAACAGATACGCAGTATTTT	CASSLMGLAGGTDTQYF
.	TRBJ1-2	TRBV11-2	.	TGTGCCAGCAGTCCAGGGAACCTAGCTAACTATGGCTACACCTTC	CASSPGNLANYGYTF
.	TRBJ1-1	TRBV5-6	.	TGTGCCAGCAGATTTATAGATACTGAAGCTTTCTTT	CASRFIDTEAFF
TRBD2	TRBJ2-7	TRBV5-7	.	TGTGCCAGCAGCTTCCGGGGGGTCCCCTACGAGCAGTACTTC	CASSFRGVPYEQYF
TRBD1	TRBJ2-2	TRBV4-1	.	TGCGCCAGCAGCCAAGTCCCAGGGGGCTCGATATTGGGCGGGGAGCTGTTTTTT	CASSQVPGGSILGGELFF
.	TRBJ2-1	TRBV7-3	once	TGTGCCAGCAGCACCACTCCAGGGGAGAATGAGCAGTTCTTC	CASSTTPGENEQFF
.	TRBJ2-1	TRBV7-7	.	TGTGCTAGCAGCTTAGATCCCGCAGGGTACAATGAGCAGTTCTTC	CASSLDPAGYNEQFF
.	TRBJ2-1	TRBV5-6	.	TGTGCCAGCAGCTTGTGGGGGGGCGGGTACAATGAGCAGTTCTTC	CASSLWGGGYNEQFF
TRBD2	TRBJ2-7	TRBV7-2	.	TGTGCCAGCAGCTCCCGGGGGGGGCCAGCTTTCGAGCAGTACTTC	CASSSRGGPAFEQYF
TRBD1	TRBJ2-7	TRBV7-3	.	TGTGCCAGCAGCTTAAGACCGGGACAGGGACCCTACGAGCAGTACTTC	CASSLRPGQGPYEQYF
.	TRBJ1-1	TRBV6-6	.	TGTGCCAGCAGTTCCTTGCGGGTGGCCACTGAAGCTTTCTTT	CASSSLRVATEAFF
TRBD1	TRBJ1-2	TRBV4-3	.	TGCGCCAGCAGCCAAGATCCCTGGACAGGGGGCTTGGACTATGGCTACACCTTC	CASSQDPWTGGLDYGYTF